The entry below gives a single TCR beta chain sequence along with its context. This entry is derived from a study of blood T cell repertoires in COVID-19. At the level of the study: T cells, B-cell-depleted T cells, or PBMCs provided the cDNA or gDNA that served as material.

As handled by the study authors: Quantification of nucleated cells was approximated via reference gene primer amplification. TCRdb keeps only in-frame clones here, not all; method: immunoSEQ multiplex PCR. V, J and clone size are taken as reported in that table, and D and trimming were inferred from the DNA itself. The sample shows approximately 180,000 clones, 88% of them seen only once. The sequenced material came from peripheral blood. The TCR was taken from a human donor in a cohort sampled during active COVID-19.

As DNA, the CDR3 is TGTGCCAGCAGCCAACTAGCCGGGGAGCTGTTTTTT. Translation gives CASSQLAGELFF. V is TRBV7-9 and J is TRBJ2-2, with D possibly TRBD2 on 5 matching bases. CDR3 size: 12 residues. Germline lookup yields CDR1 SEHNR and CDR2 FQNEAQ (reference sequence). V lost 5 bases, J lost 6 bases, and 7 bases lay in between.